This T cell receptor (beta chain) was sequenced for a study of response to subunit inactivated influenza vaccine. From the RT-PCR reads, TCRdb called clonotypes with MiXCR, one entry per CDR3 protein. Altogether hundreds of thousands of distinct CDR3 sequences are present, about 11% being singletons, with the ten largest covering more than 9.5%. CDR1 is ENHRY, CDR2 SYGVKD, per germline. CDR3 length: 12 amino acids. Trimming took off 8 bases at V and 4 bases at J, with 12 bases between the two ends. Concerning this clonotype itself: The antigen is undetermined.

General observations from the study: Authors suggested each seasonal influenza vaccination recruits few new T cells.

These data are also associated with another study on T cells expressing NK-cell markers. That paper states: 5'RACE template switching with UMIs generated TCR beta cDNA. The authors derived TCR beta repertoires from sorted CD3+CD56+NKG2C+, CD3+CD56+NKG2C- and CD3+CD56-NKG2C+ T cells. There were seven HCMV-seropositive donors and one seronegative donor among the eight sequenced. A range of about 1.0-7.0% of CD8+ T cells consisted of dominant NKG2C+ clonotypes in 5 or 6 donors.

The chain uses TRBV10-3 and TRBJ2-7, with D perhaps matching TRBD1 (6 bases). The sequencing used PBMCs from blood, collected on the day of vaccination. The receptor was isolated from a man aged 45-65 years who received an inactivated influenza vaccine. The CDR3 coding sequence is TGTGCCATCCGGGACACCTCTTACGAGCAGTACTTC. Its translation: CAIRDTSYEQYF.